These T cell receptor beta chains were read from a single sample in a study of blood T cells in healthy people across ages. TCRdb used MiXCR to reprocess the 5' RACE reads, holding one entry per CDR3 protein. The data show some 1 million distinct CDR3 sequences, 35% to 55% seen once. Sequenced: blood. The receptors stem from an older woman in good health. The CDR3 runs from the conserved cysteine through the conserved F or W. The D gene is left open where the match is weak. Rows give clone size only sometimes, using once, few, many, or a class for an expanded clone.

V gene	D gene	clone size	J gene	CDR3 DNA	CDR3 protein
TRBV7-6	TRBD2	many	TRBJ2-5	TGTGCCAGCAGCTCCTGGACTAGCGGGATTGAGCAAGAGACCCAGTACTTC	CASSSWTSGIEQETQYF
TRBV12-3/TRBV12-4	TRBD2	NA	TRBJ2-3	TGTGCCAACAGATCTAGCGGGGGCACAGATACGCAGTATTTT	CANRSSGGTDTQYF
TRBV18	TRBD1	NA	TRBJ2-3	TGTGCCAGCTCACCTCTACCGAGACAGGGGGCTAAAACAGATACGCAGTATTTT	CASSPLPRQGAKTDTQYF
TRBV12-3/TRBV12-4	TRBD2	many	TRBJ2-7	TGTGCCAGCAGTTTAGGGAGCGGGATCTACAATGAGCAGTACTTC	CASSLGSGIYNEQYF
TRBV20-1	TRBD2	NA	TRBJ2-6	TGCAGTGCTAGAGGGAGGACTAGCGGGGACTCTGGGGCCAACGTCCTGACTTTC	CSARGRTSGDSGANVLTF
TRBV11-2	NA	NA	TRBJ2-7	TGTGCCAGCAGCTTCGAATTGGGGGAAATCCCCTACGAGCAGTACTTC	CASSFELGEIPYEQYF
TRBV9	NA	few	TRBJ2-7	TGTGCCAGCAGCGTTGGCAGGAGCTCCTACGAGCAGTACTTC	CASSVGRSSYEQYF
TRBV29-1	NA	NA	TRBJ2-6	TGCAGCGTATGGGCTGGGGCCAACGTCCTGACTTTC	CSVWAGANVLTF
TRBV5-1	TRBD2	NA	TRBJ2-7	TGCGCCAGCAGCTTCGGTAGCGGGGTAACCTACGAGCAGTACTTC	CASSFGSGVTYEQYF
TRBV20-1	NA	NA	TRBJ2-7	TGCAGTGCTAGAGATCGCGCGGCAGTCTACGAGCAGTACTTC	CSARDRAAVYEQYF
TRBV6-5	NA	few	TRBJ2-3	TGTGCCAGCAGTACGGGACCTAGCACAGATACGCAGTATTTT	CASSTGPSTDTQYF
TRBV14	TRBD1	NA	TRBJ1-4	TGTGCCAGCAGCCAGGGACAGCATAATGAAAAACTGTTTTTT	CASSQGQHNEKLFF
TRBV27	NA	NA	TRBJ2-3	TGTGCCAGCAGTTTATATCGGTGGGCGGATACGCAGTATTTT	CASSLYRWADTQYF
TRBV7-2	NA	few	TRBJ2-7	TGTGCCAGCAGCTTCGGGAACCCCCTCGAGCAGTACTTC	CASSFGNPLEQYF
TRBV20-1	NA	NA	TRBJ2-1	TGCAGTGCTTTTAGGGGCGACTCCTACAATGAGCAGTTCTTC	CSAFRGDSYNEQFF
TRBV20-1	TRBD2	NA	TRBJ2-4	TGCAGTGCTAGAGATGTTCTTAGCGGGGACTCAAATGGGGCCAAAAACATTCAGTACTTC	CSARDVLSGDSNGAKNIQYF
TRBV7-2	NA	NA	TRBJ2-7	TGTGCCACCCCCGGACAGAAAATGTACGAGCAGTACTTC	CATPGQKMYEQYF